Sequencing of this T cell receptor beta chain was carried out in a study of blood T cell repertoires in COVID-19. Study-level background: The United States, Italy and Spain provided the acute and convalescent COVID-19 samples. T cells, B-cell-depleted T cells, or PBMCs provided the cDNA or gDNA that served as material.

A single count supports this clone. How the authors handled the data: It was from reference gene primer amplification that nucleated cell counts were estimated. Assay used: immunoSEQ multiplex PCR; TCRdb lists only in-frame clones, some missing. Clone size and the V and J calls come from that table; the DNA yielded D and trimming. This table has 60,000 to 75,000 clones, approximately 90% appearing once. Trimming left V 3 bases short and J 0 bases short, with 10 bases between. CDR3 size: 15 residues. Looked up from germline, CDR1 is MDHEN and CDR2 is SYDVKM. The J gene is TRBJ2-3, the V gene TRBV28, with D tentatively TRBD1 (5 bases). The TCR originated in a human donor in a cohort sampled during active COVID-19. Sequencing was performed on peripheral blood. The CDR3 loop is CASSFLGLSTDTQYF. The CDR3 DNA sequence: TGTGCCAGCAGTTTCTTGGGGCTTAGCACAGATACGCAGTATTTT.